In this sample, the clone carrying this T cell receptor beta chain turned up a few times. The sample comes from a study of blood T cell repertoires in COVID-19. For the study at large: Nucleic acid was either cDNA or gDNA, and it came from T cells, B-cell-depleted T cells, or PBMCs.

Ages ranged from 18 to 89 years, with residence in 24 US areas. Participants' own reports of clinical history determined their cohort assignment. Exposed study participants had met a COVID-19 case within 2 weeks before entry. V dropped 4 bases and J dropped 10; count of bases not matched to a gene: 8. Germline V gives CDR1 MNHEY, CDR2 SMNVEV (reference sequence). This CDR3 region has 15 residues. Some clones are missing from TCRdb's copy, which holds only in-frame ones; the method was immunoSEQ multiplex PCR. This table holds about 350,000 clones, around nine tenths found once. The V and J genes are TRBV27 and TRBJ1-6; 9 bases match TRBD1. The sample taken for sequencing was PBMCs or T cells enriched from blood (not recorded which). The TCR sequence derives from a woman under 40 who had been exposed to COVID-19. This chain's CDR3 is CASSSRQGVGSPLHF. CDR3 nucleotide sequence: TGTGCCAGCAGTTCCCGACAGGGGGTTGGGTCACCCCTCCACTTT.